Listed below are T cell receptor beta chains from one sample, sequenced in a study of blood T cell repertoires in COVID-19. This table comes from immunoSEQ multiplex PCR, and its TCRdb copy is limited to in-frame clones, with some not included. Here the sample spans fewer than 150,000 clones, around four fifths being singletons. The sample consisted of peripheral blood. The receptors were sampled from a man aged 55 to 70 who had recovered from COVID-19. Each CDR3 is given with its conserved first and last residue. The D gene is left open where the match is weak. Size is omitted from some rows. Given values are once, few, many or a class for expanded clones.

D: -
size: -
V: TRBV7-9
J: TRBJ1-3
DNA: TGTGCCAGCAGCTGGGACAACACTGGAAACACCATATATTTT
CDR3: CASSWDNTGNTIYF

D: TRBD1
size: -
V: TRBV15
J: TRBJ1-1
DNA: TGTGCCACCAGCAACGGACAGGTGTTGACTGAAGCTTTCTTT
CDR3: CATSNGQVLTEAFF

D: TRBD1
size: once
V: TRBV3-1/TRBV3-2
J: TRBJ2-3
DNA: TGTGCCAGCAGTATAACAGGGGGCACAGATACGCAGTATTTT
CDR3: CASSITGGTDTQYF

D: TRBD2
size: -
V: TRBV28
J: TRBJ2-3
DNA: TGTGCCAGCAAACCCCCCAGCGGGAGGAGCACAGATACGCAGTATTTT
CDR3: CASKPPSGRSTDTQYF

D: TRBD2
size: -
V: TRBV6-2/TRBV6-3
J: TRBJ2-2
DNA: TGTGCCAGCAGTTACTCGGCTAGCGGGATTCACACCGGGGAGCTGTTTTTT
CDR3: CASSYSASGIHTGELFF

D: -
size: -
V: TRBV18
J: TRBJ1-1
DNA: TGTGCCAGCTCACGCAATGGGGAGACTGAAGCTTTCTTT
CDR3: CASSRNGETEAFF

D: -
size: -
V: TRBV2
J: TRBJ2-5
DNA: TGTGCCAGCCGGAGGGGAGTCGGAGAGACCCAGTACTTC
CDR3: CASRRGVGETQYF

D: TRBD1
size: -
V: TRBV15
J: TRBJ1-3
DNA: TGTGCCACCAGCAGATTGGGACAGGGGGCGAACGGAAACACCATATATTTT
CDR3: CATSRLGQGANGNTIYF

D: -
size: few
V: TRBV7-9
J: TRBJ2-2
DNA: TGTGCCAGCAGCGCGCAGGGGAACACCGGGGAGCTGTTTTTT
CDR3: CASSAQGNTGELFF

D: TRBD1
size: -
V: TRBV30
J: TRBJ1-4
DNA: TGTGCCTGCCGATCTAAGGGACAGGGAGGAAGGAGTGAAAAACTGTTTTTT
CDR3: CACRSKGQGGRSEKLFF

D: TRBD1
size: -
V: TRBV11-1
J: TRBJ1-2
DNA: TGTGCCAGCAGCCAGGGGGGCAGTGGCTACACCTTC
CDR3: CASSQGGSGYTF

D: -
size: -
V: TRBV19
J: TRBJ2-6
DNA: TGTGCCACTGGAGAGAGCGCTGGGGCCAACGTCCTGACTTTC
CDR3: CATGESAGANVLTF

D: -
size: -
V: TRBV4-3
J: TRBJ1-5
DNA: TGCGCCAGCAGCCAAGATTTGAGTCAGCCCCAGCATTTT
CDR3: CASSQDLSQPQHF

D: TRBD1
size: -
V: TRBV6-5
J: TRBJ1-5
DNA: TGTGCCAGCAGCCAGACAGGGGGCGGCAATCAGCCCCAGCATTTT
CDR3: CASSQTGGGNQPQHF

D: TRBD2
size: -
V: TRBV30
J: TRBJ2-2
DNA: TGTGCCTGGAGTTATCTGGACTCGGGGGAGGGCGGGGAGCTGTTTTTT
CDR3: CAWSYLDSGEGGELFF

D: -
size: -
V: TRBV28
J: TRBJ1-1
DNA: TGTGCCAGCAGCTTAGGGAGATGGGGGGAGGCTTTCTTT
CDR3: CASSLGRWGEAFF

D: TRBD1
size: -
V: TRBV28
J: TRBJ2-3
DNA: TGTGCCAGCAGACCAACAGGGGGCCCTAAAGTGGATACGCAGTATTTT
CDR3: CASRPTGGPKVDTQYF

D: TRBD2
size: -
V: TRBV4-3
J: TRBJ2-3
DNA: TGCGCCAGCGGGGAAGCGGGGAGAGATACGCAGTATTTT
CDR3: CASGEAGRDTQYF

D: TRBD1
size: -
V: TRBV5-1
J: TRBJ2-3
DNA: TGCGCCAGCAGCTCAGGACAGGGGAGCACAGATACGCAGTATTTT
CDR3: CASSSGQGSTDTQYF

D: TRBD2
size: -
V: TRBV2
J: TRBJ2-7
DNA: TGTGCCAGCAGCGGGGGGGGCTACGAGCAGTACTTC
CDR3: CASSGGGYEQYF

D: TRBD1
size: -
V: TRBV6-2/TRBV6-3
J: TRBJ1-6
DNA: TGTGCCAGCAGTTACACAGGGGGCAGTTCACCCCTCCACTTT
CDR3: CASSYTGGSSPLHF

D: -
size: -
V: TRBV5-6
J: TRBJ1-2
DNA: TGTGCCAGCAGCTTGGGAGTCGGCTACACCTTC
CDR3: CASSLGVGYTF

D: TRBD1
size: -
V: TRBV4-3
J: TRBJ2-3
DNA: TGCGCCAGCAGCCAAACCCCGGACAGGGGGCAGAAAGATACGCAGTATTTT
CDR3: CASSQTPDRGQKDTQYF

D: TRBD2
size: -
V: TRBV11-3
J: TRBJ2-3
DNA: TGTGCCAGCAGCTCCCGCGGTAGCGGGAGATCGACAGATACGCAGTATTTT
CDR3: CASSSRGSGRSTDTQYF

D: -
size: -
V: TRBV7-2
J: TRBJ1-3
DNA: TGTGCCAGCAGCTTAAGTCCCGGGAGCTCTGGAAACACCATATATTTT
CDR3: CASSLSPGSSGNTIYF

D: -
size: -
V: TRBV4-1
J: TRBJ1-2
DNA: TGCGCCAGCAGCCAAGTGGGAGGGAGGAACTATGGCTACACCTTC
CDR3: CASSQVGGRNYGYTF

D: -
size: -
V: TRBV28
J: TRBJ2-7
DNA: TGTGCCAGCAGTTTAACCCAGGGAGGCTACGAGCAGTACTTC
CDR3: CASSLTQGGYEQYF

D: TRBD1
size: many
V: TRBV3-1/TRBV3-2
J: TRBJ1-2
DNA: TGTGCCAGCAGCCAAGATCTCGCACAGGGGGCGGGCTACACCTTC
CDR3: CASSQDLAQGAGYTF

D: -
size: few
V: TRBV4-3
J: TRBJ1-4
DNA: TGCGCCAGCAGCCAAGCAGAAACAACTAATGAAAAACTGTTTTTT
CDR3: CASSQAETTNEKLFF

D: TRBD2
size: -
V: TRBV5-5
J: TRBJ2-1
DNA: TGTGCCAGCAGCTTGGTGGCTAGCGGGAGTGTTCGGGATGAGCAGTTCTTC
CDR3: CASSLVASGSVRDEQFF

D: TRBD1
size: few
V: TRBV7-2
J: TRBJ1-2
DNA: TGTGCCAGCAGCCCCGTCCCGGGACAGGGAAACTATGGCTACACCTTC
CDR3: CASSPVPGQGNYGYTF

D: -
size: -
V: TRBV7-2
J: TRBJ1-2
DNA: TGTGCCAGCAGCTTAAACAGCTATGGCTACACCTTC
CDR3: CASSLNSYGYTF

D: -
size: -
V: TRBV19
J: TRBJ2-3
DNA: TGTGCCAGTAGTGTCCAGACAGGAGCTAGCACAGATACGCAGTATTTT
CDR3: CASSVQTGASTDTQYF

D: TRBD1
size: -
V: TRBV7-2
J: TRBJ1-3
DNA: TGTGCCAGCAGCCCAAGGACAGGGGGCGCGGACACCATATATTTT
CDR3: CASSPRTGGADTIYF

D: TRBD1
size: -
V: TRBV5-4
J: TRBJ1-2
DNA: TGTGCCAGCAGCTTGGGGGGACCGACAGGGTTTGGGGGCTACACCTTC
CDR3: CASSLGGPTGFGGYTF

D: -
size: -
V: TRBV19
J: TRBJ1-1
DNA: TGTGCCAGTAGTTTCCCTACTCGGAACACTGAAGCTTTCTTT
CDR3: CASSFPTRNTEAFF

D: TRBD2
size: -
V: TRBV25-1
J: TRBJ2-1
DNA: TGTGCCAGCCCGGGACTAGCCCTGCCGAGGCAGTTCTTC
CDR3: CASPGLALPRQFF

D: TRBD2
size: -
V: TRBV2
J: TRBJ2-1
DNA: TGTGCCAGCAGAAGGGACTATAAGATCGGTGAGCAGTTCTTC
CDR3: CASRRDYKIGEQFF

D: TRBD2
size: -
V: TRBV19
J: TRBJ2-7
DNA: TGTGCCAGTAGTGTGGGACTACCTCCCTACGAGCAGTACTTC
CDR3: CASSVGLPPYEQYF

D: TRBD2
size: many
V: TRBV5-1
J: TRBJ2-1
DNA: TGCGCCAGCAGCTTCAGGCGGGAGCCCTACAATGAGCAGTTCTTC
CDR3: CASSFRREPYNEQFF

D: TRBD1
size: -
V: TRBV14
J: TRBJ2-5
DNA: TGTGCCAGCAGCCAAGATTTCAGGGGGCGCGGAGAGACCCAGTACTTC
CDR3: CASSQDFRGRGETQYF

D: -
size: -
V: TRBV7-3
J: TRBJ1-6
DNA: TGTGCCAGCAGCTCCGGACAGAGGAATTCACCCCTCCACTTT
CDR3: CASSSGQRNSPLHF

D: TRBD2
size: -
V: TRBV5-8
J: TRBJ2-1
DNA: TGTGCAGTCATGGCGGGAGCCCACTCCTACAATGAGCAGTTCTTC
CDR3: CAVMAGAHSYNEQFF

D: -
size: -
V: TRBV30
J: TRBJ1-1
DNA: TGTGCCTGGAGCCTACAGGGTCCCTGGAACACTGAAGCTTTCTTT
CDR3: CAWSLQGPWNTEAFF

D: -
size: -
V: TRBV19
J: TRBJ2-6
DNA: TGTGCCAGTAGTATTAGCTCTGGGGCCAACGTCCTGACTTTC
CDR3: CASSISSGANVLTF

D: -
size: -
V: TRBV7-2
J: TRBJ2-6
DNA: TGTGCCAGCAGCTTAAGCGCTGGGGCCAACGTCCTGACTTTC
CDR3: CASSLSAGANVLTF

D: -
size: -
V: TRBV5-6
J: TRBJ1-3
DNA: TGTGCCAGCAGCTTGGGAGGGTCCGGAAACACCATATATTTT
CDR3: CASSLGGSGNTIYF

D: -
size: few
V: TRBV15
J: TRBJ2-7
DNA: TGTGCCACCAGTGCCGGGGACTACGAGCAGTACTTC
CDR3: CATSAGDYEQYF

D: -
size: -
V: TRBV5-6
J: TRBJ1-2
DNA: TGTGCCAGCAGCTTGTATACCGGCTATGGCTACACCTTC
CDR3: CASSLYTGYGYTF

D: -
size: -
V: TRBV24-1
J: TRBJ1-2
DNA: TGTGCCACCAGTGATTTGACGTCGTGGGGGGAGCGGAAACTCCTATATGGCTACACCTTC
CDR3: CATSDLTSWGERKLLYGYTF

D: TRBD1
size: -
V: TRBV7-9
J: TRBJ2-1
DNA: TGTGCCAGCAGCTTGGGGCGGGACAGGAGCTCCTACAATGAGCAGTTCTTC
CDR3: CASSLGRDRSSYNEQFF